These 2 T cell receptor beta chains originate from one sample sequenced in a study of T cell changes during pregnancy in multiple sclerosis. Sequencing used immunoSEQ multiplex PCR; TCRdb keeps in-frame clones, though not all of them. Of under 70,000 clones in the sample, roughly 91% were seen once. Sequences were derived from CD4+ T cells from peripheral blood mononuclear cells, sampled after pregnancy. These receptors originate from a female donor with multiple sclerosis, enrolled in a pregnancy study.

This chain connects TRBV5-1 to TRBJ1-1; TRBD1 is a possible D gene (5 bases). Germline V gives CDR1 SGHRS, CDR2 YFSETQ. Deletions cut 3 bases from V and 4 bases from J, with 13 bases between. This CDR3 has 14 residues. This chain's CDR3 is CASSWGGGSTEAFF. In DNA form, the CDR3 reads TGCGCCAGCAGCTGGGGTGGGGGGTCCACTGAAGCTTTCTTT.

The chain uses TRBV5-1 and TRBJ2-3, with 9 bases that match TRBD2. Trimming took 2 bases from V and 0 from J; bases not matched to a gene: 4. Looked up from germline, CDR1 is SGHRS and CDR2 is YFSETQ. CDR3 length equals 16 residues. CDR3: CASSFDSGGSTDTQYF. The CDR3 DNA sequence: TGCGCCAGCAGCTTCGACAGCGGGGGGAGCACAGATACGCAGTATTTT.